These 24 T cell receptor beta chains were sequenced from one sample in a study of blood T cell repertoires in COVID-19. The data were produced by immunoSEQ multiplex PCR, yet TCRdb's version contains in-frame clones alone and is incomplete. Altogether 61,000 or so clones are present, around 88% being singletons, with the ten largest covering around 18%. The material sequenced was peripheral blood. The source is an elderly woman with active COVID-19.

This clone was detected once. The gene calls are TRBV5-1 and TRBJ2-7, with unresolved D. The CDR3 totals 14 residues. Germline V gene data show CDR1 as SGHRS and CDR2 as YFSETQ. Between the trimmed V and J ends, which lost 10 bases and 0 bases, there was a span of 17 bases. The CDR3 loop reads CASRRESLSYEQYF. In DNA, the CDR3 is TGCGCCTCCAGGCGAGAGAGCCTCTCCTACGAGCAGTACTTC.

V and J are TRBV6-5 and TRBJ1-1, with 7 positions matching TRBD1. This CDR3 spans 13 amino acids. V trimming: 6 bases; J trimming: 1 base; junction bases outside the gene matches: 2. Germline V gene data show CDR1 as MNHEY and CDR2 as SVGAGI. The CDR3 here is CASRRDRNTEAFF. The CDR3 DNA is TGTGCCAGCAGGAGGGACAGGAACACTGAAGCTTTCTTT.

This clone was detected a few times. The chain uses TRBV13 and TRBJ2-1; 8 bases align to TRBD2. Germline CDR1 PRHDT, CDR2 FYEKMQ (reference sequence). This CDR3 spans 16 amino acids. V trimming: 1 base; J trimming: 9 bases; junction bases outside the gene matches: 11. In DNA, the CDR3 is TGTGCCAGCAGCTTAGTTGGGACTAGGTTTATGGGTGAGCAGTTCTTC. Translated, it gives CASSLVGTRFMGEQFF.

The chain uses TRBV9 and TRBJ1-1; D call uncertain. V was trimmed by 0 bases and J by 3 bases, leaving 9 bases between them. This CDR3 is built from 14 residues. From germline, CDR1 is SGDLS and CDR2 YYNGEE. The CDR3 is CASSVDLSDTEAFF. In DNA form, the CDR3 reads TGTGCCAGCAGCGTAGACCTTAGTGACACTGAAGCTTTCTTT. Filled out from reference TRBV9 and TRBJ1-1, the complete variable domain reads DSGVTQTPKHLITATGQRVTLRCSPRSGDLSVYWYQQSLDQGLQFLIQYYNGEERAKGNILERFSAQQFPDLHSELNLSSLELGDSALYFCASSVDLSDTEAFFGQGTRLTVV.

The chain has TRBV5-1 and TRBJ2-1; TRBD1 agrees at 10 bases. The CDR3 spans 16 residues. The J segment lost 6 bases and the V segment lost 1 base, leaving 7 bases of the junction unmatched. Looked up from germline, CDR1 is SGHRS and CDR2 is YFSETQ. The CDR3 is CASSLLGTGVTNEQFF. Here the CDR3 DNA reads TGCGCCAGCAGCTTGTTGGGGACAGGGGTAACCAATGAGCAGTTCTTC.

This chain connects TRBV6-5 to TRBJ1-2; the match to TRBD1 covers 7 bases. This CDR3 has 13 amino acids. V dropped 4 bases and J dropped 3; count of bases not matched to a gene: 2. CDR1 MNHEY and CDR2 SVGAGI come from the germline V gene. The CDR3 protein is CASSWTGDYGYTF. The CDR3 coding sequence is TGTGCCAGCAGTTGGACAGGAGACTATGGCTACACCTTC.

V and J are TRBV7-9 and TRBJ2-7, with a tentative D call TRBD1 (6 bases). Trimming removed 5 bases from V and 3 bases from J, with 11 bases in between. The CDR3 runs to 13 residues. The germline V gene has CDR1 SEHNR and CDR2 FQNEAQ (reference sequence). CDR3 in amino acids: CASSPRTDYEQYF. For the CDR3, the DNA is TGTGCCAGCAGCCCCCGGACAGACTACGAGCAGTACTTC.

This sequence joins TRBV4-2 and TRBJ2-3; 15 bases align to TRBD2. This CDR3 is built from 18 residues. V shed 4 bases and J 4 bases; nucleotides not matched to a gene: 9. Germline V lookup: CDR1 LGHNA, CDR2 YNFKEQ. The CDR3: CASSRDPGLAGGSDTQYF. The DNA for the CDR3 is TGTGCCAGCAGCCGGGATCCGGGACTAGCGGGGGGTTCAGATACGCAGTATTTT.

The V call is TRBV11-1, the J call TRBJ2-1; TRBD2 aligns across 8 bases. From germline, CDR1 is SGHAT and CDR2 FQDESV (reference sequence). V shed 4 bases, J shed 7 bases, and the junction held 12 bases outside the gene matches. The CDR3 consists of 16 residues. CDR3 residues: CASSSARAGVWNEQFF. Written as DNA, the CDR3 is TGTGCCAGCAGCTCCGCCAGAGCGGGGGTGTGGAATGAGCAGTTCTTC.

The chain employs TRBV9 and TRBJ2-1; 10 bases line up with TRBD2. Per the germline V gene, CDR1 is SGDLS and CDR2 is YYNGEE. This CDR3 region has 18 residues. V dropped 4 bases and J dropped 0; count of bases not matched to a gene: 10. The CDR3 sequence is CASSKTSGVLSSYNEQFF. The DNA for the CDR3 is TGTGCCAGCAGCAAAACTAGCGGGGTTCTGAGCTCCTACAATGAGCAGTTCTTC.

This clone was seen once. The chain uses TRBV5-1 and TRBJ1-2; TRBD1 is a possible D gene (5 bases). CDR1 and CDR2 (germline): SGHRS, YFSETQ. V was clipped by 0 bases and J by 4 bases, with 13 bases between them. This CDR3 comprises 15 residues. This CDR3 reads CASSLVFQGSYGYTF. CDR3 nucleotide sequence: TGCGCCAGCAGCTTGGTCTTCCAGGGAAGCTATGGCTACACCTTC. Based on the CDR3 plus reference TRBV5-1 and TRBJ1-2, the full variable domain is KAGVTQTPRYLIKTRGQQVTLSCSPISGHRSVSWYQQTPGQGLQFLFEYFSETQRNKGNFPGRFSGRQFSNSRSEMNVSTLELGDSALYLCASSLVFQGSYGYTFGSGTRLTVV.

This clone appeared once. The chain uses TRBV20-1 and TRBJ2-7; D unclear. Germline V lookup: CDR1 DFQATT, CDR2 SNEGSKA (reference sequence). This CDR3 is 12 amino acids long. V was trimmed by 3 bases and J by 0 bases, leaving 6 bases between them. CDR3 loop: CSASTASYEQYF. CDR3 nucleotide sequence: TGCAGTGCTAGTACAGCCTCCTACGAGCAGTACTTC.

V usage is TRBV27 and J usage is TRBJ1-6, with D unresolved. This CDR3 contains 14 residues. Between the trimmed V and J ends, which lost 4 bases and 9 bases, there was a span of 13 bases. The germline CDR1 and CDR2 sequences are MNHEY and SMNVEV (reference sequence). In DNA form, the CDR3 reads TGTGCCAGCAGTTCTCCAGTCCAGTTTTCACCCCTCCACTTT. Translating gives CASSSPVQFSPLHF.

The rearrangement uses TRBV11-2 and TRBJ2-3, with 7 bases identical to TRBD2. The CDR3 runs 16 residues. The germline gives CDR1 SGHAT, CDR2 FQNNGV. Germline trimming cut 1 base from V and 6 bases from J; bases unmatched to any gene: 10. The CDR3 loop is CASSLGSSGLPDTQYF. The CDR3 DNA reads TGTGCCAGCAGCTTAGGTAGTAGCGGGCTTCCGGATACGCAGTATTTT.

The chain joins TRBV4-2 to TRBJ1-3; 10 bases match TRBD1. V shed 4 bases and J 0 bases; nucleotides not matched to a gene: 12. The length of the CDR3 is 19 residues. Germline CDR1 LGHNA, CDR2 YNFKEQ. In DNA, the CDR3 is TGTGCCAGCAGCCTAGGACAGGGGGAGTGGATTTTCTCTGGAAACACCATATATTTT. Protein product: CASSLGQGEWIFSGNTIYF.

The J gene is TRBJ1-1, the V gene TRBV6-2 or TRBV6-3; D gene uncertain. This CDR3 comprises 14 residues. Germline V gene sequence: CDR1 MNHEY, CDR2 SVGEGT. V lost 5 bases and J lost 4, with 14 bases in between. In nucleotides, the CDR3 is TGTGCCAGCAGTATAACTCCGGTAGTCACTGAAGCTTTCTTT. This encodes CASSITPVVTEAFF.

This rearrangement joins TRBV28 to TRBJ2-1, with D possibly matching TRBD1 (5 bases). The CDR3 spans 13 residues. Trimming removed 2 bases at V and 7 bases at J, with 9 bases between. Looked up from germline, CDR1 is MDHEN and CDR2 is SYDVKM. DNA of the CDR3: TGTGCCAGCAGTTTAACACAGGTGAATGAGCAGTTCTTC. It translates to CASSLTQVNEQFF.

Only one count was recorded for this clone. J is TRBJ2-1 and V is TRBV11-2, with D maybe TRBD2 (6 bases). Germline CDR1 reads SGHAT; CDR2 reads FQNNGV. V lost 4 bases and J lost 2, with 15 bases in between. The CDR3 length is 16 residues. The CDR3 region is CASSSGLYPTYNEQFF. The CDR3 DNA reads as TGTGCCAGCAGCTCAGGACTATACCCCACCTACAATGAGCAGTTCTTC.

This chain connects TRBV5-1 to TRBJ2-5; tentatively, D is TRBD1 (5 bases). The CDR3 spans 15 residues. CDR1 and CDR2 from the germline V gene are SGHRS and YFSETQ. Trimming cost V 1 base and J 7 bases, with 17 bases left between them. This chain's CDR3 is CASSLQGQAYGTQYF. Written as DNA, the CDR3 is TGCGCCAGCAGCTTGCAGGGCCAGGCATATGGGACCCAGTACTTC.

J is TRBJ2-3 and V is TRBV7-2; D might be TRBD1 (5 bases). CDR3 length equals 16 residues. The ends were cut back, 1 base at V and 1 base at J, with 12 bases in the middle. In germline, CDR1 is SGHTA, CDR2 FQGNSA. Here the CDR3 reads CASSLGFVGRTDTQYF. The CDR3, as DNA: TGTGCCAGCAGCTTAGGCTTCGTGGGGCGCACAGATACGCAGTATTTT. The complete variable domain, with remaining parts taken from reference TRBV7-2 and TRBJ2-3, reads GAGVSQSPSNKVTEKGKDVELRCDPISGHTALYWYRQSLGQGLEFLIYFQGNSAPDKSGLPSDRFSAERTGGSVSTLTIQRTQQEDSAVYLCASSLGFVGRTDTQYFGPGTRLTVL.

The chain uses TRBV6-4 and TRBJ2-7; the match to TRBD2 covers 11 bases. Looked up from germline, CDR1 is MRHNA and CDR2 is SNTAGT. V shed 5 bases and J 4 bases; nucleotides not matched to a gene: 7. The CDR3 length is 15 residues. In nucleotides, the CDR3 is TGTGCCAGCAGTTTTAGCGGGGGGGCCTTATACGAGCAGTACTTC. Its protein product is CASSFSGGALYEQYF.

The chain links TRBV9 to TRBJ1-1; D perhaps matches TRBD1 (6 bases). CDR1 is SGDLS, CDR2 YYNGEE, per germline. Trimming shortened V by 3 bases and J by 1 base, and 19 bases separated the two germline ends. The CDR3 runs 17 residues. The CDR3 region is CASSGGPGTFGNTEAFF. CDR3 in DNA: TGTGCCAGCAGCGGAGGTCCTGGGACATTCGGGAACACTGAAGCTTTCTTT.

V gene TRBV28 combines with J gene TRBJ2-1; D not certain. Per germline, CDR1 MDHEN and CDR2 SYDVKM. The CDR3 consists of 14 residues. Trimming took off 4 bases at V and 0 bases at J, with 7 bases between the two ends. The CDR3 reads CASSWASSYNEQFF. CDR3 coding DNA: TGTGCCAGCAGTTGGGCGAGCTCCTACAATGAGCAGTTCTTC.

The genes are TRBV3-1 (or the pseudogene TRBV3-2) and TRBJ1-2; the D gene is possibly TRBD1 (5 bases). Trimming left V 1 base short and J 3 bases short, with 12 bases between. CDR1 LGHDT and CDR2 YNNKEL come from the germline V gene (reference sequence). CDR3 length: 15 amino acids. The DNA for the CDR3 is TGTGCCAGCAGCCAAGGGGCAGGGAGGCACTATGGCTACACCTTC. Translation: CASSQGAGRHYGYTF.